The 3 T cell receptor beta chains reported below all come from one sample, sequenced in a study of post-analysis software for immune sequencing data. Study findings and constraints: A handful of TRBV segments were significantly more frequent in patients than in controls. TRBV5-6, TRBV5-1 and TRBV20-1 were among these segments.

No antigen has been identified for these receptors. Built from TCR beta cDNA, the libraries had unique molecular identifiers in them. A single record per CDR3 protein comes from TCRdb applying MiXCR to the PCR reads. This table holds around 710,000 distinct CDR3 sequences, 35% to 55% found once. Sequenced input: blood. All receptors derive from a girl aged 10-17 years with multiple sclerosis.

This clonotype was detected a few times. Here the CDR3 DNA reads TGCGCCAGCAGCTTGGGCGTCTTCACAGATACGCAGTATTTT. Translated: CASSLGVFTDTQYF. The chain is built from TRBV5-1 and TRBJ2-3; D is unresolved. From germline, CDR1 is SGHRS and CDR2 YFSETQ. Between the trimmed V and J ends, which lost 0 bases and 2 bases, there was a span of 7 bases. There are 14 residues in the CDR3. The variable domain in full, completed from reference TRBV5-1 and TRBJ2-3, reads KAGVTQTPRYLIKTRGQQVTLSCSPISGHRSVSWYQQTPGQGLQFLFEYFSETQRNKGNFPGRFSGRQFSNSRSEMNVSTLELGDSALYLCASSLGVFTDTQYFGPGTRLTVL.

J is TRBJ2-1 and V is TRBV24-1, with 10 bases matching TRBD2. Germline V gives CDR1 KGHDR, CDR2 SFDVKD. V shed 7 bases and J 6 bases; nucleotides not matched to a gene: 8. This CDR3 comprises 15 residues. CDR3 DNA sequence: TGTGCCACCAGGGCCTCTAGCGGGAGTATCAATGAGCAGTTCTTC. Protein product: CATRASSGSINEQFF.

This clonotype was counted only a few times. The rearrangement uses TRBV5-1 and TRBJ2-1, with 8 bases fitting TRBD2. The CDR3 covers 15 residues. Germline loops: CDR1 SGHRS, CDR2 YFSETQ. V trimming: 0 bases; J trimming: 3 bases; junction bases outside the gene matches: 2. The CDR3 DNA follows: TGCGCCAGCAGCTTGGCGGGAGGGAACTACAATGAGCAGTTCTTC. This codes for CASSLAGGNYNEQFF.